The 12 T cell receptor beta chains in this list originate from one sample, sequenced in a study of radiotherapy plus CTLA-4 blockade in lung cancer (dated by TCRdb to the late 2010s). Preparation of the library involved the immunoSEQ multiplex PCR assay. TCRdb provides this immuneACCESS table in a form limited to in-frame rearrangements. Some clones are lacking; in checked studies, under half of them reflect an unresolved V gene, and why the rest are absent is not known. Across this sample there are some 73,000 clones, with roughly 80% seen only once. The ten most abundant clones make up roughly a tenth of the sample. Sequences were derived from peripheral blood, sampled from a patient treated with radiotherapy plus ipilimumab. These receptor sequences come from a human donor with non-small cell lung cancer whose response to radiotherapy plus ipilimumab could not be evaluated.

The CDR3 DNA follows: TGTGCCAGCAGAGTCGACAGGGAAGGCTACAATGAGCAGTTCTTC. Translation gives CASRVDREGYNEQFF. This rearrangement joins TRBV27 to TRBJ2-1, with TRBD1 identical over 7 bases. The germline V gene encodes CDR1 MNHEY and CDR2 SMNVEV (reference sequence). The CDR3 has 15 residues. V lost 6 bases, J lost 3 bases, and 8 bases stayed unmatched.

This clone is a singleton in its sample. V usage is TRBV5-4 and J usage is TRBJ2-7; D is possibly TRBD2 (5 bases). CDR1 is SGHNT and CDR2 is YYREEE in the germline V gene (reference sequence). The length of the CDR3 is 11 residues. With 5 bases removed from V and 7 bases from J, the gap between germline ends came to 10 bases. For the CDR3, the DNA is TGTGCCAGCAGTGTAGCGTTGGAGCAGTACTTC. Translation gives CASSVALEQYF.

This sequence joins TRBV7-2 and TRBJ2-7, with 9 bases lining up with TRBD1. The V gene end was trimmed by 5 bases and the J gene end by 7 bases; junction bases not matched to a gene: 12. Germline V gives CDR1 SGHTA, CDR2 FQGNSA. The CDR3 is 15 residues long. CDR3 loop: CASSLGSGQGGEQYF. CDR3 nucleotide sequence: TGTGCCAGCAGCCTAGGATCGGGACAGGGTGGTGAGCAGTACTTC.

V is TRBV2 and J is TRBJ1-1, with 7 nucleotides matching TRBD1. Per the germline V gene, CDR1 is SNHLY and CDR2 is FYNNEI. The CDR3 runs 13 residues. Trimming at V came to 6 bases and at J to 4 bases, leaving 5 bases not matched to a gene. CDR3 region: CASSTDRTTEAFF. In nucleotides, the CDR3 is TGTGCCAGCAGCACGGACAGGACCACTGAAGCTTTCTTT.

V usage is TRBV2 and J usage is TRBJ2-5, with D possibly being TRBD1 (6 bases). Trimming left V 11 bases short and J 5 bases short, with 15 bases between. The V gene's germline CDR1 is SNHLY and CDR2 FYNNEI. The CDR3 extends over 12 amino acids. CDR3 in DNA: TGTGCCGCAGGGGAAGGGGAGGAGACCCAGTACTTC. It codes for CAAGEGEETQYF.

Here the CDR3 reads CASSERGGTEAFF. The DNA of the CDR3 is TGTGCCAGCAGTGAACGAGGGGGCACTGAAGCTTTCTTT. This chain joins TRBV6-4 and TRBJ1-1; D perhaps matches TRBD1 (6 bases). CDR3 size: 13 residues. The germline CDR1 and CDR2 sequences are MRHNA and SNTAGT. V was clipped by 3 bases and J by 4 bases, with 9 bases between them.

This clone has a handful of counts. The CDR3 coding sequence is TGTGCCAGCAGCCCCATGGGACAGGGGTTTTCTAATGAAAAACTGTTTTTT. Translating it yields CASSPMGQGFSNEKLFF. V and J are TRBV7-2 and TRBJ1-4, with 10 bases matching TRBD1. This CDR3 region has 17 residues. Germline-derived CDR1 and CDR2 are SGHTA and FQGNSA. J lost 3 bases, V lost 5 bases, and 9 bases had no gene match.

This clone was counted only a few times. V is TRBV5-1 and J is TRBJ2-1; 9 nucleotides align to TRBD2. Per the germline V gene, CDR1 is SGHRS and CDR2 is YFSETQ. The length of the CDR3 is 16 residues. J gave up 6 bases and V 1 base, and 8 bases lay outside the gene matches. The CDR3 reads CASSLSAGGWGNEQFF. The DNA of the CDR3 is TGCGCCAGCAGCTTGAGTGCGGGAGGGTGGGGCAATGAGCAGTTCTTC.

The V and J genes are TRBV4-1 and TRBJ2-7; TRBD1 matches at 9 bases. CDR3 size: 17 residues. With 4 bases clipped from V and 5 bases from J, the junction kept 15 bases outside the gene matches. Germline V lookup: CDR1 MGHRA, CDR2 YSYEKL. In nucleotides, the CDR3 is TGCGCCAGCAGCCTAGGGACAGGGATATATCTAGCGGACGAGCAGTACTTC. This encodes CASSLGTGIYLADEQYF.

This chain links TRBV5-5 with TRBJ2-7, with 9 bases aligning to TRBD1. The germline V gene has CDR1 SGHKS and CDR2 YYEKEE (reference sequence). CDR3 length: 15 residues. The V gene end was trimmed by 4 bases and the J gene end by 4 bases; junction bases not matched to a gene: 9. The CDR3 sequence: CASSARTGDLYEQYF. In DNA form, the CDR3 reads TGTGCCAGCAGCGCCAGGACAGGGGATTTGTACGAGCAGTACTTC.

In nucleotides, the CDR3 is TGTGCCAGCAGTGCCGGGACAGCCTTCCACGAGCAGTACTTC. Translated, it gives CASSAGTAFHEQYF. V gene TRBV6-1 combines with J gene TRBJ2-7; the match to TRBD1 covers 7 bases. The CDR3 contains 14 residues. Germline V gene data show CDR1 as MNHNS and CDR2 as SASEGT. J was trimmed by 5 bases and V by 4 bases; bases with no gene match: 8.

This rearrangement joins TRBV7-8 to TRBJ2-5; 10 bases map to TRBD1. After removal of 4 bases from V and 2 bases from J, the junction contained 4 bases not matched to a gene. CDR3 length equals 15 residues. From germline, CDR1 is SGHVS and CDR2 FQNEAQ. In DNA, the CDR3 is TGTGCCAGCAGCTCCCGGACAGGGGGTCAAGAGACCCAGTACTTC. This codes for CASSSRTGGQETQYF.